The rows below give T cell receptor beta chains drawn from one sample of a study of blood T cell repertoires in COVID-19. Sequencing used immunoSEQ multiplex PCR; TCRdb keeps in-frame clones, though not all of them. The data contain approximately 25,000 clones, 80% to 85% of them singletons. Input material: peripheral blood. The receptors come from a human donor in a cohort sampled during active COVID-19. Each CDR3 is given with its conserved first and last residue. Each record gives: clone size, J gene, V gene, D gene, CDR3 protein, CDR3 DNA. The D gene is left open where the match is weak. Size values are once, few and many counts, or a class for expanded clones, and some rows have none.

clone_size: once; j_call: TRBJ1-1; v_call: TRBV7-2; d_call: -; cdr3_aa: CASSFQQSNTEAFF; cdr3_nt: TGTGCCAGCAGCTTTCAACAGTCGAACACTGAAGCTTTCTTT
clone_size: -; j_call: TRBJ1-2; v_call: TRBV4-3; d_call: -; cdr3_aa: CASSQDLRVYGYTF; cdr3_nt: TGCGCCAGCAGCCAAGATCTGAGGGTTTATGGCTACACCTTC
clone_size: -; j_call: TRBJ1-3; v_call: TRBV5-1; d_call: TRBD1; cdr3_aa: CASSSGQTFSGNTIYF; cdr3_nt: TGCGCCAGCAGCTCGGGACAGACATTCTCTGGAAACACCATATATTTT
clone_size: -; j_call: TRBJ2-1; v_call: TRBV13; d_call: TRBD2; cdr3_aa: CASINRGGSSYNEQFF; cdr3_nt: TGTGCCAGCATCAACCGGGGGGGTAGCTCCTACAATGAGCAGTTCTTC
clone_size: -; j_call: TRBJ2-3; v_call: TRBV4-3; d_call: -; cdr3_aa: CASSQDKEIDTQYF; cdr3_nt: TGCGCCAGCAGCCAAGATAAGGAGATCGATACGCAGTATTTT
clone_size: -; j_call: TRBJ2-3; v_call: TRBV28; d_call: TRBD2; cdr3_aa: CASSLNPTRTSGRGGVDTQYF; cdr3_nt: TGTGCCAGCAGTTTAAACCCCACTCGGACTAGCGGGAGGGGTGGGGTAGATACGCAGTATTTT
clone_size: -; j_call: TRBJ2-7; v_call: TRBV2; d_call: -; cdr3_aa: CASKVEGAVSYEQYF; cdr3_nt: TGTGCCAGCAAGGTAGAGGGAGCTGTCTCCTACGAGCAGTACTTC
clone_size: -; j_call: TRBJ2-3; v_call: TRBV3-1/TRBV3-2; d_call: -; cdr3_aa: CASSRASEYLDTQYF; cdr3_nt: TGTGCCAGCAGCCGGGCCTCAGAATATTTAGATACGCAGTATTTT
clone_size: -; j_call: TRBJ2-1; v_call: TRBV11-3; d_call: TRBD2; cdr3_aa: CASSLSGSSYNEQFF; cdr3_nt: TGTGCCAGCAGCTTGAGCGGGAGCTCCTACAATGAGCAGTTCTTC
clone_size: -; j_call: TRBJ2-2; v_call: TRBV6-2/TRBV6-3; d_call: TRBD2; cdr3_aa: CASSSRAGGLGGELFF; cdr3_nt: TGTGCCAGCAGTTCCCGAGCGGGGGGGTTAGGCGGGGAGCTGTTTTTT
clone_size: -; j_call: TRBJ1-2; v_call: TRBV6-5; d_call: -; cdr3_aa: CASRERGTTGYGYTF; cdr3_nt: TGTGCCAGCAGGGAGCGGGGGACTACCGGCTATGGCTACACCTTC
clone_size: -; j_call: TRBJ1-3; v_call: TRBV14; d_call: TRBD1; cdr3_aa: CASSQDAIRGHGNTIYF; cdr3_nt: TGTGCCAGCAGCCAAGATGCGATCAGGGGGCATGGAAACACCATATATTTT
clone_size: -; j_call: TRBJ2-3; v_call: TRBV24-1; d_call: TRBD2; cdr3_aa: CATSFTSGGTDTQYF; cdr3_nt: TGTGCCACCAGCTTCACTAGCGGGGGTACAGATACGCAGTATTTT
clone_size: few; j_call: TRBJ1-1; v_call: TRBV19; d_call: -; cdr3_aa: CASSIGTATEAFF; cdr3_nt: TGTGCCAGTAGTATAGGGACAGCAACTGAAGCTTTCTTT
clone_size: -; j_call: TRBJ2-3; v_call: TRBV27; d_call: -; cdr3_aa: CASTRRDTTGPTDTQYF; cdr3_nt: TGTGCCAGCACACGCAGGGACACTACGGGTCCCACAGATACGCAGTATTTT
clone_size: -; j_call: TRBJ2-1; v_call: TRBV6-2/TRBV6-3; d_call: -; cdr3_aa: CASSYPETGGGKNEQFF; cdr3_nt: TGTGCCAGCAGTTACCCAGAAACAGGGGGAGGGAAGAATGAGCAGTTCTTC
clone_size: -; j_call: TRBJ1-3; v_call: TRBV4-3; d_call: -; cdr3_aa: CASSVRWGSGNTIYF; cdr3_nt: TGCGCCAGCAGCGTAAGATGGGGCTCAGGAAACACCATATATTTT
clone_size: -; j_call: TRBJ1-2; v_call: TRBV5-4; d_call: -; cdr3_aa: CASSLSNGYGYTF; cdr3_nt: TGTGCCAGCAGCTTGAGTAACGGCTATGGCTACACCTTC
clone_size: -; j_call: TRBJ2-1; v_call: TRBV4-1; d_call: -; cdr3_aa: CASSQGGSNEQFF; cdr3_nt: TGCGCCAGCAGCCAAGGCGGATCCAATGAGCAGTTCTTC
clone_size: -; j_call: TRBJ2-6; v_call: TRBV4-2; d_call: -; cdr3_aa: CASSQDFNSGANVLTF; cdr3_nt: TGTGCCAGCAGCCAAGATTTTAACTCTGGGGCCAACGTCCTGACTTTC
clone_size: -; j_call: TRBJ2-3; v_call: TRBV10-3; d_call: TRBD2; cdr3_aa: CAISGGLAGTQYF; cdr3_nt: TGTGCCATCAGTGGGGGACTAGCGGGGACGCAGTATTTT
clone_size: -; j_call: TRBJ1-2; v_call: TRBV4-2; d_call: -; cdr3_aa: CASSQVNLDSYGYTF; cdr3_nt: TGTGCCAGCAGCCAAGTGAATCTTGACAGCTATGGCTACACCTTC
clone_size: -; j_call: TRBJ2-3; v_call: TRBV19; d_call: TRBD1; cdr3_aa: CASSSHRDRVWTDTQYF; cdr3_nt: TGTGCCAGTAGTTCTCACCGCGACAGGGTATGGACAGATACGCAGTATTTT
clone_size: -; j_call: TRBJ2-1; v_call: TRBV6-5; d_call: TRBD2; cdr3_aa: CASRRGGRSYNEQFF; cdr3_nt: TGTGCCAGCAGGCGGGGGGGCAGGTCCTACAATGAGCAGTTCTTC
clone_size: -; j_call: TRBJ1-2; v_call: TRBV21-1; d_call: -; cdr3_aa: CASRRQGNYGYTF; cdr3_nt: TGTGCCAGCAGAAGACAGGGAAACTATGGCTACACCTTC
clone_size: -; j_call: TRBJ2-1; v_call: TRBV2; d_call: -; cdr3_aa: CASRETAAYNEQFF; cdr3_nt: TGTGCCAGCAGGGAGACAGCAGCCTACAATGAGCAGTTCTTC
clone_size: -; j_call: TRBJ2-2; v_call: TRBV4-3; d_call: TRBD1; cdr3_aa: CASSHLTGGWKSGELFF; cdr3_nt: TGCGCCAGCAGCCACTTAACAGGGGGATGGAAGTCGGGGGAGCTGTTTTTT
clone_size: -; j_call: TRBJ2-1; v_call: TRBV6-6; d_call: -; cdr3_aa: CACGVGEQFF; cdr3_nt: TGTGCCTGCGGGGTAGGTGAGCAGTTCTTC
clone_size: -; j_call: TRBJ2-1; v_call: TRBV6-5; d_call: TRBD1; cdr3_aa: CASGTGVYEQFF; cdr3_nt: TGTGCCAGCGGGACAGGGGTTTATGAGCAGTTCTTC
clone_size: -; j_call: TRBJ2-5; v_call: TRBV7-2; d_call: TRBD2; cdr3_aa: CASSLKLPTSGGALETQYF; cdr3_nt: TGTGCCAGCAGCTTAAAGTTGCCGACTAGCGGGGGGGCCTTGGAGACCCAGTACTTC
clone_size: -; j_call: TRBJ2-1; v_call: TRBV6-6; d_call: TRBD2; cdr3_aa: CASSRLAGASYNEQFF; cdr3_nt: TGTGCCAGCAGTCGACTAGCGGGAGCGTCCTACAATGAGCAGTTCTTC
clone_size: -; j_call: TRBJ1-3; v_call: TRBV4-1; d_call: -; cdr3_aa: CASSLPGGGTIYF; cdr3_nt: TGCGCCAGCAGCCTCCCAGGTGGTGGGACCATATATTTT